The present T cell receptor beta chain was sequenced within a study of T cell responses to AZD1222 COVID-19 vaccine. This clone was detected once. Antigen unknown. V dropped 5 bases and J dropped 9 bases, with 8 bases sitting between them. The CDR3 has 11 residues. The germline V gene has CDR1 SGHAT and CDR2 FQNNGV. The data were produced by immunoSEQ multiplex PCR, yet TCRdb's version contains in-frame clones alone and is incomplete. The sample has 100,000 to 150,000 clones; 84% are singletons. Study conclusions and caveats: None of the repertoires were sampled until the peak T cell response had passed. Spike was spanned by vaccine-associated CD4 TCRs, which were dominant at 160-218 and 743-854.

The receptor was isolated from an adult who received the AZD1222 COVID-19 vaccine. Source: peripheral blood, taken 28 days after the second AZD1222 dose. The rearrangement joins TRBV11-2 to TRBJ1-5; unclear D gene. CDR3 in amino acids: CASSNAGPQHF. CDR3 coding DNA: TGTGCCAGCAGCAACGCCGGGCCCCAGCATTTT.